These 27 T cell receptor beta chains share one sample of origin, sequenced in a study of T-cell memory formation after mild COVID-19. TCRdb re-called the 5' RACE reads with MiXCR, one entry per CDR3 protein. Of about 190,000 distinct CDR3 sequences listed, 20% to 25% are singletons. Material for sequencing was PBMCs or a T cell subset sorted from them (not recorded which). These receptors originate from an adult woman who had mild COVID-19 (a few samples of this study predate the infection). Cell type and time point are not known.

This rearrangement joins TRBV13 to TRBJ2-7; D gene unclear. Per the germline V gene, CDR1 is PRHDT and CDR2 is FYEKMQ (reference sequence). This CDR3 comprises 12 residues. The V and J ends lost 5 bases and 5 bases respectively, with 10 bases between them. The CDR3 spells CASSPNLDEQYF. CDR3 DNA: TGTGCCAGCAGCCCAAATCTCGACGAGCAGTACTTC.

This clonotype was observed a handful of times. Here the CDR3 reads CASSVDWGLGNTIYF. CDR3 sequence (DNA): TGTGCCAGCAGCGTAGATTGGGGGCTCGGAAACACCATATATTTT. The chain is built from TRBV9 and TRBJ1-3; TRBD1 might be the D (6 bases). The V and J ends lost 0 bases and 4 bases respectively, with 11 bases between them. The germline CDR1 and CDR2 sequences are SGDLS and YYNGEE. The CDR3 totals 15 residues.

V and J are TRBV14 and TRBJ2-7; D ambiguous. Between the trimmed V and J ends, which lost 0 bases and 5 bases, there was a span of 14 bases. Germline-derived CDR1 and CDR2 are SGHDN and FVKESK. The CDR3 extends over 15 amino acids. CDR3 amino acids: CASSQDFGPRNEQYF. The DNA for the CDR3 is TGTGCCAGCAGCCAAGATTTTGGACCCCGGAACGAGCAGTACTTC.

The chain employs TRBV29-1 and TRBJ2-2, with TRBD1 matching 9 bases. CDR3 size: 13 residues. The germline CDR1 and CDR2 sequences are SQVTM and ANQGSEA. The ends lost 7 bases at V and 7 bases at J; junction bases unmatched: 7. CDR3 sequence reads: CSANRGQGGELFF. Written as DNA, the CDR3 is TGCAGCGCCAACAGGGGGCAAGGCGGGGAGCTGTTTTTT.

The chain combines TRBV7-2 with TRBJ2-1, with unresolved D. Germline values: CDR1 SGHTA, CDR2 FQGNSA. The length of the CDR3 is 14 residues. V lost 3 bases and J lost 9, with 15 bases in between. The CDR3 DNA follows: TGTGCCAGCAGCTTTAATCCAGGCCCGGGTGAGCAGTTCTTC. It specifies CASSFNPGPGEQFF.

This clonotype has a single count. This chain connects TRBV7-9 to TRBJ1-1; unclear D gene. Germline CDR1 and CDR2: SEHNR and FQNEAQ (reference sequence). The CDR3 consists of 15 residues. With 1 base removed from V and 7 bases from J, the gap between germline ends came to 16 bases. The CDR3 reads CASSLEVGNAGEAFF. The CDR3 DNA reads TGTGCCAGCAGCTTAGAGGTCGGGAATGCCGGTGAAGCTTTCTTT.

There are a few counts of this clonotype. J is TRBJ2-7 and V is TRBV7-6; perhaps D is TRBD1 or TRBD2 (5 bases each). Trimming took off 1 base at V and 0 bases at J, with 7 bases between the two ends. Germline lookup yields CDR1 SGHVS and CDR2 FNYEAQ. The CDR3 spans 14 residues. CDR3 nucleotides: TGTGCCAGCAGCTTAGGAGGGGTCTCCTACGAGCAGTACTTC. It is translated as CASSLGGVSYEQYF.

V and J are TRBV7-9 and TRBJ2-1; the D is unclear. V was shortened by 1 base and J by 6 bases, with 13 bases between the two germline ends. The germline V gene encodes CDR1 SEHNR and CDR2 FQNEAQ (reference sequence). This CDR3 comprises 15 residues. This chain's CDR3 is CASSLGGLEANEQFF. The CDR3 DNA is TGTGCCAGCAGCTTAGGAGGTCTAGAGGCCAATGAGCAGTTCTTC.

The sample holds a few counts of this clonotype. This chain's CDR3 is CASSEGLADSNEQFF. CDR3 bases: TGTGCCAGCAGTGAGGGACTAGCGGACTCAAATGAGCAGTTCTTC. This rearrangement joins TRBV6-4 to TRBJ2-1; 11 bases align to TRBD2. This CDR3 comprises 15 residues. The germline V gene encodes CDR1 MRHNA and CDR2 SNTAGT. V shed 3 bases and J 7 bases; nucleotides not matched to a gene: 5.

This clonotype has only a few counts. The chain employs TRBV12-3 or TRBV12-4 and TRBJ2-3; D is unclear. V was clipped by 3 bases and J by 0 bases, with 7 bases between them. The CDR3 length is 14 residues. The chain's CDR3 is CASSLIESTDTQYF. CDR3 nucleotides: TGTGCCAGCAGTTTGATCGAGAGCACAGATACGCAGTATTTT.

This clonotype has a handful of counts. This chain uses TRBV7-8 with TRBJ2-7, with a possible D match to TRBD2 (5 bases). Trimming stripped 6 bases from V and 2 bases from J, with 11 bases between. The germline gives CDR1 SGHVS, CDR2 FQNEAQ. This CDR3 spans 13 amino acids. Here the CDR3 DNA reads TGTGCCAGCAGTAGAGGGCACCCCTACGAGCAGTACTTC. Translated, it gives CASSRGHPYEQYF.

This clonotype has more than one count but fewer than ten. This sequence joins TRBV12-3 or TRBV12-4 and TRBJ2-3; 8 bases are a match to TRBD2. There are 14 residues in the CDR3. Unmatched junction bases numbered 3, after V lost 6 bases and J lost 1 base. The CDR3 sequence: CASRRGEGTDTQYF. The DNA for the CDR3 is TGTGCCAGCAGGCGGGGGGAGGGCACAGATACGCAGTATTTT.

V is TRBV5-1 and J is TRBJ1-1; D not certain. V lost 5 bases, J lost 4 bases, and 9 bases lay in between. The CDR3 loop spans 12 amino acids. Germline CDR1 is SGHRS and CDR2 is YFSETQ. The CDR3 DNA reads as TGCGCCAGCAGTGGTCCCGGCACTGAAGCTTTCTTT. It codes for CASSGPGTEAFF.

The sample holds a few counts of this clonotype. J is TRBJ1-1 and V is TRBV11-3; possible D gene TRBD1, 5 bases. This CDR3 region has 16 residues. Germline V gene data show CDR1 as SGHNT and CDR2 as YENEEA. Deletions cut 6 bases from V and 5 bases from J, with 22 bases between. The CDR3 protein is CASRLISGGWGTEAFF. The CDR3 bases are TGTGCCAGCAGATTAATTTCTGGGGGATGGGGTACTGAAGCTTTCTTT.

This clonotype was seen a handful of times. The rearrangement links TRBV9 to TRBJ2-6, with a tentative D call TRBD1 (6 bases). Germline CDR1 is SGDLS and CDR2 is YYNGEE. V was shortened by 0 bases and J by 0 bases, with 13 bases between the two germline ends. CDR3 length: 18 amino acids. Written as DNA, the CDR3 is TGTGCCAGCAGCGTAGCAGGACAGCCTCTCTCTGGGGCCAACGTCCTGACTTTC. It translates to CASSVAGQPLSGANVLTF.

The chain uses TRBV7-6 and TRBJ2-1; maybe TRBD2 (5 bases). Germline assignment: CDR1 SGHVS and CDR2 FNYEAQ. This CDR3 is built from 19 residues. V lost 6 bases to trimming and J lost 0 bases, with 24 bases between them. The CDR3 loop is CASSSPRGAFISSYNEQFF. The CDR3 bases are TGTGCCAGCAGTTCTCCTCGGGGAGCGTTTATCAGCTCCTACAATGAGCAGTTCTTC.

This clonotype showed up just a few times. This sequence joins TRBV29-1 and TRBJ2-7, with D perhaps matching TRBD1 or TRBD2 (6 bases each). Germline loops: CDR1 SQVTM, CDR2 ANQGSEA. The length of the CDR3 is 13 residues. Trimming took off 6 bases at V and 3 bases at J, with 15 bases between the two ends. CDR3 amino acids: CSVKTGTHYEQYF. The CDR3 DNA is TGCAGCGTAAAAACAGGGACTCACTACGAGCAGTACTTC.

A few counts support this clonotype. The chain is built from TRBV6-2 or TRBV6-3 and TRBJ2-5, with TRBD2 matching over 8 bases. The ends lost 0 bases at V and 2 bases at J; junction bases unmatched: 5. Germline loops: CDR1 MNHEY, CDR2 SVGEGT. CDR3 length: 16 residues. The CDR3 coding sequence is TGTGCCAGCAGTTACTCTGGTAGCGGGGCACAAGAGACCCAGTACTTC. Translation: CASSYSGSGAQETQYF.

CDR3 coding DNA: TGTGCCAGCAGTCTGGGACAGCAGTTCTACGAGCAGTACTTC. Protein sequence: CASSLGQQFYEQYF. The V gene is TRBV27, the J gene TRBJ2-7, with 7 bases aligning to TRBD1. With 5 bases clipped from V and 3 bases from J, the junction kept 7 bases outside the gene matches. CDR1 MNHEY and CDR2 SMNVEV come from the germline V gene (reference sequence). This CDR3 is built from 14 residues.

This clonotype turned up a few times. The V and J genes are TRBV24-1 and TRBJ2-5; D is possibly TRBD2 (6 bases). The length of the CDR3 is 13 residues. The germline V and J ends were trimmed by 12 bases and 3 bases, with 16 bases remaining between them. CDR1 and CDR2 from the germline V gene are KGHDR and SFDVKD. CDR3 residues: CASARGTEETQYF. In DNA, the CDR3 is TGTGCCTCCGCCCGGGGGACCGAAGAGACCCAGTACTTC.

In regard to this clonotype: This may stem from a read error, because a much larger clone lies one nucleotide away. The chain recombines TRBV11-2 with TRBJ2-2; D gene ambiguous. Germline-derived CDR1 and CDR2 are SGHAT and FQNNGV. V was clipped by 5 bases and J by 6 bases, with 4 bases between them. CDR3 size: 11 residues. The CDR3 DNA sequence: TGTGCCAGCAGCCCCGCCGGGGAGCTGTTTTTT. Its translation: CASSPAGELFF.

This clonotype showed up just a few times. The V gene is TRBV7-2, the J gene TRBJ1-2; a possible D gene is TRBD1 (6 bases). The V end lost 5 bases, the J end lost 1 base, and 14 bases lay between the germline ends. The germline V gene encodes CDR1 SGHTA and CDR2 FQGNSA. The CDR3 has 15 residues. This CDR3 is CASSKDSQLNYGYTF. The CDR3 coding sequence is TGTGCCAGCAGCAAGGACAGTCAACTTAACTATGGCTACACCTTC.

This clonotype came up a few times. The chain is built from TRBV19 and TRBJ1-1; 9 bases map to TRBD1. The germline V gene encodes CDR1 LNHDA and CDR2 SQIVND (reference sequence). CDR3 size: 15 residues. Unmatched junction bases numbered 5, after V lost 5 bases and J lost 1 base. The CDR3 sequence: CASSAMDRGNTEAFF. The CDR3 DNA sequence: TGTGCCAGTAGTGCTATGGACAGGGGGAACACTGAAGCTTTCTTT.

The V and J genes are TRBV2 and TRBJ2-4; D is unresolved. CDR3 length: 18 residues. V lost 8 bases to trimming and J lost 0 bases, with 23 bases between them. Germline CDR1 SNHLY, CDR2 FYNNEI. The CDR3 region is CASFIPAGRNKAKNIQYF. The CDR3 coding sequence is TGTGCCAGCTTCATTCCCGCTGGACGCAACAAAGCCAAAAACATTCAGTACTTC. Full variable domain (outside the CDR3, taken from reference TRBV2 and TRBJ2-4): EPEVTQTPSHQVTQMGQEVILRCVPISNHLYFYWYRQILGQKVEFLVSFYNNEISEKSEIFDDQFSVERPDGSNFTLKIRSTKLEDSAMYFCASFIPAGRNKAKNIQYFGAGTRLSVL.

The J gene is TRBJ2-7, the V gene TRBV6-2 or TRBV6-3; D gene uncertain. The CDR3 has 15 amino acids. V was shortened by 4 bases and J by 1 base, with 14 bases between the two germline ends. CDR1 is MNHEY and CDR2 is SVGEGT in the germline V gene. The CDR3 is CASSWSTYSSYEQYF. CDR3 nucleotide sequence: TGTGCCAGCAGTTGGAGCACTTATTCATCCTACGAGCAGTACTTC.

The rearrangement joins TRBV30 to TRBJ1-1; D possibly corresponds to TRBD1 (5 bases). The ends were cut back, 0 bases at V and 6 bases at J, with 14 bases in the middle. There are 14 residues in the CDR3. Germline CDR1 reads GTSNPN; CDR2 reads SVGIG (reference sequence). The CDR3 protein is CAWSVPGLKPEAFF. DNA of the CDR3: TGTGCCTGGAGTGTCCCGGGACTTAAGCCTGAAGCTTTCTTT. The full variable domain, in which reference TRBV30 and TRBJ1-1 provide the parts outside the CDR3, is SQTIHQWPATLVQPVGSPLSLECTVEGTSNPNLYWYRQAAGRGLQLLFYSVGIGQISSEVPQNLSASRPQDRQFILSSKKLLLSDSGFYLCAWSVPGLKPEAFFGQGTRLTVV.

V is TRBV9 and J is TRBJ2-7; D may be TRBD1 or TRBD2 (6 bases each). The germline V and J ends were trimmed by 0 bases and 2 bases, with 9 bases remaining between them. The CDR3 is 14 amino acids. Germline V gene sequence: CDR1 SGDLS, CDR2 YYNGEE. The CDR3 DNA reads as TGTGCCAGCAGCGTAGCGGGGGCGGCCTACGAGCAGTACTTC. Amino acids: CASSVAGAAYEQYF. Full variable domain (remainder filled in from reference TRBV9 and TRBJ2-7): DSGVTQTPKHLITATGQRVTLRCSPRSGDLSVYWYQQSLDQGLQFLIQYYNGEERAKGNILERFSAQQFPDLHSELNLSSLELGDSALYFCASSVAGAAYEQYFGPGTRLTVT.